This T cell receptor beta chain comes out of a study of long-term antiretroviral therapy in people with HIV. Study-wide results and caveats: It was observed that HIV repertoires exhibited narrower CDR3 length ranges than controls. Repertoire composition at all time points was dominated by clones that had expanded before ART. Blood, drawn from about 2003 to 2018, may reflect older ART regimens.

The CDR3 has 16 residues. The germline V gene has CDR1 SGHVS and CDR2 FQNEAQ. V lost 5 bases to trimming and J lost 1 base, with 17 bases between them. In regard to this clone: Its antigen is currently unknown.

immunoSEQ v3.0 was run at survey level. Clones were sequenced by immunoSEQ multiplex PCR, and TCRdb holds only the in-frame ones, with some missing. The sample yields tens of thousands of clones, roughly 84% seen once. This chain connects TRBV7-8 to TRBJ2-5; D is undetermined. Sequences were derived from unsorted PBMCs, sampled 2.7 to 2.9 years after starting antiretroviral therapy. This TCR came from a man aged 30 to 39 with HIV. The CDR3 DNA sequence: TGTGCCAGCAGCGTACCGGTGGGCCTCGGCCAAGAGACCCAGTACTTC. Its translation: CASSVPVGLGQETQYF.